The count of the clone carrying this T cell receptor (beta chain) is one. Germline lookup yields CDR1 SGHKS and CDR2 YYEKEE (reference sequence). Trimming took 3 bases from V and 3 from J; bases not matched to a gene: 10. CDR3 size: 17 residues. The sample comes from a study of blood T cell repertoires in COVID-19. Study-wide background: Sources were T cells, B-cell-depleted T cells, or PBMCs; the material itself was cDNA or gDNA.

How the authors handled the data: It was from reference gene primer amplification that nucleated cell counts were estimated. Repertoires were generated with immunoSEQ multiplex PCR, while TCRdb's copy carries only in-frame clones and drops some. V and J calls and clone size are given by that table; D and trimming were obtained from the DNA. The profile covers about 17,000 clones, with about 80% appearing a single time and approximately 23% taken by the ten largest. The sequencing input was peripheral blood. V and J are TRBV5-5 and TRBJ2-1; 9 bases are shared with TRBD2. The TCR was taken from a man in his 60s with active or convalescent COVID-19. The CDR3 region has the DNA TGTGCCAGCAGCTCCCTGGGGCGGGAGGGTCACTACAATGAGCAGTTCTTC. Its protein is CASSSLGREGHYNEQFF. The whole variable domain, filled in from reference TRBV5-5 and TRBJ2-1, reads DAGVTQSPTHLIKTRGQQVTLRCSPISGHKSVSWYQQVLGQGPQFIFQYYEKEERGRGNFPDRFSARQFPNYSSELNVNALLLGDSALYLCASSSLGREGHYNEQFFGPGTRLTVL.